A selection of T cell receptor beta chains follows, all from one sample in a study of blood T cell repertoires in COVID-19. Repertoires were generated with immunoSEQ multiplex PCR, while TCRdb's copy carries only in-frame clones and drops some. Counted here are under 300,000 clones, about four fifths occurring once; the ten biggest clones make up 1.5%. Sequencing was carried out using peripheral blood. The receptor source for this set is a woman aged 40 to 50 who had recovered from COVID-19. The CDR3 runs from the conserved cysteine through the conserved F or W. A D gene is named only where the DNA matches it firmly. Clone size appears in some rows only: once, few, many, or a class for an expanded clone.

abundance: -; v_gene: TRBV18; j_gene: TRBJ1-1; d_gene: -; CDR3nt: TGTGCCAGCTCACCACCGAATGGGGCGTTGACTGAAGCTTTCTTT; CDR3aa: CASSPPNGALTEAFF
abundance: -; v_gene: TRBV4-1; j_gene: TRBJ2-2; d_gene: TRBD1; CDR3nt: TGCGCCAGCAGCCCGGGACAGTCGAACACCGGGGAGCTGTTTTTT; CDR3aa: CASSPGQSNTGELFF
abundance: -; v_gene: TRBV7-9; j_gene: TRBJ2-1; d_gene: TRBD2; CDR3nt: TGTGCCAGCAGCTTAGTTGTCGGCGGGGGGGCCAAGGATGAGCAGTTCTTC; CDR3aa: CASSLVVGGGAKDEQFF
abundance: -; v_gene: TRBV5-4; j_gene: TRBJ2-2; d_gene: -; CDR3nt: TGTGCCAGCAGCACAGGACCCGGGACATACACCGGGGAGCTGTTTTTT; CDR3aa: CASSTGPGTYTGELFF
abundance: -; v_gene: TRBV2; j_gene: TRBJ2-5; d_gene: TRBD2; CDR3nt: TGTGCCAGCAGTGAGGGTCTAGCGGGGGGTCTGGAGACCCAGTACTTC; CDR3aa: CASSEGLAGGLETQYF
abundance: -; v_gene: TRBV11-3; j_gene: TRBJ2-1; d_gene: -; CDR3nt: TGTGCCAGCAGCTTAGGTTGGGGGGGCCGCGATGAGCAGTTCTTC; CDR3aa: CASSLGWGGRDEQFF
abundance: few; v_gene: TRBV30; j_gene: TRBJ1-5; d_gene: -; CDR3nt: TGTGCCTGGAGTGTGAGACAGTTTAATCAGCCCCAGCATTTT; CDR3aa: CAWSVRQFNQPQHF
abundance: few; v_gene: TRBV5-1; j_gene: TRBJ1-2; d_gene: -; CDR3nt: TGCGCCAGCAGCTTGGGACAGGCCGACTATGGCTACACCTTC; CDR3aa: CASSLGQADYGYTF
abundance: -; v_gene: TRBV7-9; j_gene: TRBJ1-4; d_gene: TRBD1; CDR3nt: TGTGCCAGTACGGGACAGCTCCGTGAAAAACTGTTTTTT; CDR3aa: CASTGQLREKLFF
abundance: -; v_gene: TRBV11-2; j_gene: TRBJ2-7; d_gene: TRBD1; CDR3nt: TGTGCCAGCAGCCCACGACAGGGCGACGAGCAGTACTTC; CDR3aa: CASSPRQGDEQYF
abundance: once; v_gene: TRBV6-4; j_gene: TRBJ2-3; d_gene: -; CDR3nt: TGTGCCAGCAGTGACTCTGGCGATACGCAGTATTTT; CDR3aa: CASSDSGDTQYF
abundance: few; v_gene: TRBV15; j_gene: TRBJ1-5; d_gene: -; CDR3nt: TGTGCCACCAGCAGAGCGCCGCAGGAAAATCAGCCCCAGCATTTT; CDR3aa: CATSRAPQENQPQHF
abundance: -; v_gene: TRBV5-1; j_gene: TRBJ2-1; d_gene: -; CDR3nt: TGCGCCAGCGGGAAAGACAGAGCCTACAATGAGCAGTTCTTC; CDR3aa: CASGKDRAYNEQFF
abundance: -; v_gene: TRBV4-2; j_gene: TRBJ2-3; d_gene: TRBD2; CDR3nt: TGTGCCAGCAGCCAAGATCTCGGGAGGAGCGCAGATACGCAGTATTTT; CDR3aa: CASSQDLGRSADTQYF
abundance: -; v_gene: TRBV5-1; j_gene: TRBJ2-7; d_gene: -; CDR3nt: TGCGCCAGCAGCCGCACCTTGGACAACGAGCAGTACTTC; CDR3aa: CASSRTLDNEQYF
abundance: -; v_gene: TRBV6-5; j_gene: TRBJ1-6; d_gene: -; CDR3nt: TGTGCCAGCGACATTACTCCCTATAATTCACCCCTCCACTTT; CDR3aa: CASDITPYNSPLHF
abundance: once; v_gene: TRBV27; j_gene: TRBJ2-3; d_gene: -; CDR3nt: TGTGCCAGCAGTTCCCTCGGGACTCCCCGCACAGATACGCAGTATTTT; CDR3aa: CASSSLGTPRTDTQYF
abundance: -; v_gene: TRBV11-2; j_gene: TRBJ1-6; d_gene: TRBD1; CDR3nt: TGTGCCAGCCGAAGGGACAGTAATTCACCCCTCCACTTT; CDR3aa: CASRRDSNSPLHF
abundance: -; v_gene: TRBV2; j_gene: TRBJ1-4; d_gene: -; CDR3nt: TGTGCCAGCAGTGGAAACAGGGAAACAAAACTGTTTTTT; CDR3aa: CASSGNRETKLFF
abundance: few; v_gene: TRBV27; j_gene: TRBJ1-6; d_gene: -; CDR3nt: TGTGCCAGCAGTAACTGGGAGCCGCGGAATTCACCCCTCCACTTT; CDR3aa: CASSNWEPRNSPLHF
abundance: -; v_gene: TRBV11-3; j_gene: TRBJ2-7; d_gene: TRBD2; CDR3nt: TGTGCCAGCAGCTTAGGGACGGGGGGGCGGTACGAGCAGTACTTC; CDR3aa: CASSLGTGGRYEQYF
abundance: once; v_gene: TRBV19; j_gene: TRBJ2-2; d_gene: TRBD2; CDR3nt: TGTGCCAGTAGTGGTCCCACCACACTAGCGGGGCTCGCGAACACCGGGGAGCTGTTTTTT; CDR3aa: CASSGPTTLAGLANTGELFF
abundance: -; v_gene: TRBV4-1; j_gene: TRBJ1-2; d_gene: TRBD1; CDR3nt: TGCGCCAGCAGCCAGCCCAGGGGGACAAGGAGATCTGGCTACACCTTC; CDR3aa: CASSQPRGTRRSGYTF
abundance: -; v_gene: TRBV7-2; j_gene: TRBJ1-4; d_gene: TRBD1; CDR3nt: TGTGCCAGCAGCTTAATAGCCAGACAGGGGGAAAAACTGTTTTTT; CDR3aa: CASSLIARQGEKLFF
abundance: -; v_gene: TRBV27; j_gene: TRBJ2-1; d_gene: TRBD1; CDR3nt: TGTGCCAGCAGTTTAACAGGGGTCTCCTACAATGAGCAGTTCTTC; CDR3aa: CASSLTGVSYNEQFF
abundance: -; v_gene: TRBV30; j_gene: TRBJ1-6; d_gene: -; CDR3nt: TGTGCCTGGAGTCGCCTCGTCGGGTCACCCCTCCACTTT; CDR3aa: CAWSRLVGSPLHF
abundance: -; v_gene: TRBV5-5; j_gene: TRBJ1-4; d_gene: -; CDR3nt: TGTGCCAGCAGCTCCACCGGGACAAGGAATGAAAAACTGTTTTTT; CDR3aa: CASSSTGTRNEKLFF
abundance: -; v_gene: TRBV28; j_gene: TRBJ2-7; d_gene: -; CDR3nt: TGTGCCAGCAGTTTACCCTTGGCGGCCTACGAGCAGTACTTC; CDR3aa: CASSLPLAAYEQYF
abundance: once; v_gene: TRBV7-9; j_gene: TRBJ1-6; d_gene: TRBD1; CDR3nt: TGTGCCAGCAGATCCTCGGGACAGAATAATTCACCCCTCCACTTT; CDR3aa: CASRSSGQNNSPLHF
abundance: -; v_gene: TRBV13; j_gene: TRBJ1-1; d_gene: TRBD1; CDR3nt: TGTGCCAGCAGCGTGGGACAGCCGAACACTGAAGCTTTCTTT; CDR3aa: CASSVGQPNTEAFF
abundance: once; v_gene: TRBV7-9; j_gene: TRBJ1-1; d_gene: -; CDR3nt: TGTGCCAGCAACAGACCTCCCGTGGGAGCTTTCTTT; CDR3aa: CASNRPPVGAFF
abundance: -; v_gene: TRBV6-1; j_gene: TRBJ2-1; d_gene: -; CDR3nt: TGTGCCAGCAGTGAGTATCGGGATGCGAATGAGCAGTTCTTC; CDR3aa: CASSEYRDANEQFF
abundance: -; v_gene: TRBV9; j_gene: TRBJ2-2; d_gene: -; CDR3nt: TGTGCCAGCCGCTGGGGGGATAACACCGGGGAGCTGTTTTTT; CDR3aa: CASRWGDNTGELFF
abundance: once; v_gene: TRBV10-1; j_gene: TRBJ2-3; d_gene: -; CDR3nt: TGCGCCTCCCAGGCGCACCCTAGCACAGATACGCAGTATTTT; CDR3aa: CASQAHPSTDTQYF
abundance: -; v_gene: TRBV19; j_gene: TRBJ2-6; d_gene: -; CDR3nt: TGTGCCAGTAATCAGGGCTCCTCTGGGGCCAACGTCCTGACTTTC; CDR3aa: CASNQGSSGANVLTF
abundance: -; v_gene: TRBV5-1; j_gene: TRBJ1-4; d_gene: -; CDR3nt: TGCGCCAGCAGCTTGGAGGCCGGGGAGAGTGAAAAACTGTTTTTT; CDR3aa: CASSLEAGESEKLFF
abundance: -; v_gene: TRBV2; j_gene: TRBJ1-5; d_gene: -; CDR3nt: TGTGCCAGCAGTGAATACAGGGAGTTTCAGCCCCAGCATTTT; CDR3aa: CASSEYREFQPQHF
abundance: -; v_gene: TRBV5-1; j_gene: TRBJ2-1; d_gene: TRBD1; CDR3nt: TGCGCCAGCAACGTTCGGACAGGGGGCGATGAGCAGTTCTTC; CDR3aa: CASNVRTGGDEQFF
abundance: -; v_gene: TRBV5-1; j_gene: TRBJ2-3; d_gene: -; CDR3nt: TGCGCCAGCAGCTTGGTGGGCAGCACAGATACGCAGTATTTT; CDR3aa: CASSLVGSTDTQYF
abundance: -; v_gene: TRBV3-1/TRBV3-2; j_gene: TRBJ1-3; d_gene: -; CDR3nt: TGTGCCAGCAGCCCCTCCCGCGGGAACACCATATATTTT; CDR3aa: CASSPSRGNTIYF
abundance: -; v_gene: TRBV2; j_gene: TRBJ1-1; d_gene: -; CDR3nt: TGTGCCAGCAGCGAGACACGAATGAACACTGAAGCTTTCTTT; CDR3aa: CASSETRMNTEAFF
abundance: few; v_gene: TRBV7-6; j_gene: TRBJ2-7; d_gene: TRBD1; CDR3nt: TGTGCCAGCAGCTTAGTAGGGACAGGGGGCTACGAGCAGTACTTC; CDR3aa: CASSLVGTGGYEQYF
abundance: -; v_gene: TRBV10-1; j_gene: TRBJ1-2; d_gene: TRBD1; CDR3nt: TGCGCCAGCAGTGAGAAGGACAGGAACTATGGCTACACCTTC; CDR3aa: CASSEKDRNYGYTF
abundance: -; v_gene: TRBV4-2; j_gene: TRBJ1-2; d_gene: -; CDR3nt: TGTGCCAGCAGCCAAGATATCCCCGGTGGCTACACCTTC; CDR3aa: CASSQDIPGGYTF
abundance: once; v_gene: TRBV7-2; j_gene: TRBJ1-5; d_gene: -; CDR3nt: TGTGCCAGCAGCTTAGTGGGGACACTCTCTGGCAATCAGCCCCAGCATTTT; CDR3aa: CASSLVGTLSGNQPQHF
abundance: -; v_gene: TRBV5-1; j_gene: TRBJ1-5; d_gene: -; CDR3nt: TGCGCCAGCAGCTTGGGGCAGTCTGATCAGCCCCAGCATTTT; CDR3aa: CASSLGQSDQPQHF
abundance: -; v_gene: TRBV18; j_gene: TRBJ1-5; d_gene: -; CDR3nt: TGTGCCAGCTCCCCTACAACGGGGGAGAATCAGCCCCAGCATTTT; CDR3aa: CASSPTTGENQPQHF
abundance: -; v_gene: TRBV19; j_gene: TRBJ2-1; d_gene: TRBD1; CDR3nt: TGTGCCAGTAGTGTCCCTCAAGGTTGGACAGGGGGCTTCAATGAGCAGTTCTTC; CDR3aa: CASSVPQGWTGGFNEQFF
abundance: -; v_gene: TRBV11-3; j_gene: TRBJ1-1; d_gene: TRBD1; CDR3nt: TGTGCCAGCATGCGGGACAGGGGTTTGGTGAACACTGAAGCTTTCTTT; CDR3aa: CASMRDRGLVNTEAFF
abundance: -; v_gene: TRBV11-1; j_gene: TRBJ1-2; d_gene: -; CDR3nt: TGTGCCAGCAGCCCCCGGACGGCAGGGGTCTACGGCTACACCTTC; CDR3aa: CASSPRTAGVYGYTF
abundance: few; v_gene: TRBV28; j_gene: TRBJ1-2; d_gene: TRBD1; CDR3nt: TGTGCCAGCACCACCCTCCCCCTCAGGGGGGAAGGCTATGGCTACACCTTC; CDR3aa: CASTTLPLRGEGYGYTF
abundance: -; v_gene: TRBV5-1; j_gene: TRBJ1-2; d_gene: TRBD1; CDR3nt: TGCGCCAGCAGCCCGGGACAGGCCTATGGCTACACCTTC; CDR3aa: CASSPGQAYGYTF
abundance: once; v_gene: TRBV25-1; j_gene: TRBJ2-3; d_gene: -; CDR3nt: TGTGCCAGCAGTAGTCAGGGGCGCGTCACAGATACGCAGTATTTT; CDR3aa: CASSSQGRVTDTQYF